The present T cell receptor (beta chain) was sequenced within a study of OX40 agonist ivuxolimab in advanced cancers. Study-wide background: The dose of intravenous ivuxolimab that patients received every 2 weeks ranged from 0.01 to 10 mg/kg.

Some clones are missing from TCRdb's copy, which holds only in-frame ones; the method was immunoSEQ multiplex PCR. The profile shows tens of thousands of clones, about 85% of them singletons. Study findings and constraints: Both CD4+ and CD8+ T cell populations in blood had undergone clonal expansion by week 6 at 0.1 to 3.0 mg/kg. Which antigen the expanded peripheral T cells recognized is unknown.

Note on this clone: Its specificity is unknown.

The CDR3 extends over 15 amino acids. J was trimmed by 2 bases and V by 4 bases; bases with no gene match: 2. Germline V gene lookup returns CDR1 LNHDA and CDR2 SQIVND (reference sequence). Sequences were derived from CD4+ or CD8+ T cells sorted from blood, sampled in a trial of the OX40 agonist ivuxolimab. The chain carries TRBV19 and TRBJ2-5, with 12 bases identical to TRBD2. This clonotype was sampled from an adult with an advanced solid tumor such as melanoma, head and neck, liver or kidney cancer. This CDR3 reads CASSTGTSGQETQYF. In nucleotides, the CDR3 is TGTGCCAGTAGTACAGGGACTAGCGGGCAAGAGACCCAGTACTTC.